The sequence of this T cell receptor beta chain was determined in a study of blood T cell repertoires in COVID-19. The study recruited people aged about 18 to 89 years across some 23 US areas. As processed by the authors: Estimation of nucleated cell counts was performed using reference gene primer amplification. Method: immunoSEQ multiplex PCR; TCRdb's copy keeps in-frame clones and lacks some. V and J calls and clone size are those listed in that table; D and trimming were worked out from the DNA. Among 500,000 or so clones, around 87% were seen once, and the ten largest hold 0.7%. Germline assignment: CDR1 LNHDA and CDR2 SQIVND (reference sequence). The CDR3 totals 15 residues. V dropped 4 bases and J dropped 9 bases, with 22 bases sitting between them.

This sequence originates from a woman aged 18-30 years who had recovered from COVID-19. This rearrangement joins TRBV19 to TRBJ2-7, with D maybe TRBD1 (5 bases). The sequenced material came from PBMCs or T cells enriched from blood (not recorded which). CDR3 DNA sequence: TGTGCCAGTAGTAAGGATTGGGGCCTGCTGGTAGGGCAGTACTTC. Protein product: CASSKDWGLLVGQYF.